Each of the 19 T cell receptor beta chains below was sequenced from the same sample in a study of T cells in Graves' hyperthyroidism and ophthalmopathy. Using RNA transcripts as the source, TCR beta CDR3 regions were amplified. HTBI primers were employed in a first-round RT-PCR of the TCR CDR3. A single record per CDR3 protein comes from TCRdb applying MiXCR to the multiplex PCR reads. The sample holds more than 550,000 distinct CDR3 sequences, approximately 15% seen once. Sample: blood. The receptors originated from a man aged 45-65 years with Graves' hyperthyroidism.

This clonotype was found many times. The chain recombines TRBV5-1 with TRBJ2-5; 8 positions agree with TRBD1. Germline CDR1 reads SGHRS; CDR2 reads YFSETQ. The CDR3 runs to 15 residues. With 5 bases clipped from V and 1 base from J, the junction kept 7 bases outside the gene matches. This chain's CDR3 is CASRPGQASQETQYF. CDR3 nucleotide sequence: TGCGCCAGCAGACCGGGACAGGCCTCCCAAGAGACCCAGTACTTC.

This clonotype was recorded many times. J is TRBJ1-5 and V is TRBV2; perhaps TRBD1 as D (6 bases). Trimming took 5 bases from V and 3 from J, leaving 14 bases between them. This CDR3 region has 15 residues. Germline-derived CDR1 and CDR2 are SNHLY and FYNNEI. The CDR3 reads CASSSGVAINQPQHF. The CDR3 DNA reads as TGTGCCAGCAGTTCAGGGGTGGCAATCAATCAGCCCCAGCATTTT.

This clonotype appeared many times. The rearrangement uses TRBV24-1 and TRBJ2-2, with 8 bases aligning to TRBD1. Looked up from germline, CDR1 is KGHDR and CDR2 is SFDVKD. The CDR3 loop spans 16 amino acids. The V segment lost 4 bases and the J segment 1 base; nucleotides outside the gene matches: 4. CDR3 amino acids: CATSDPGQGNTGELFF. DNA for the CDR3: TGTGCCACCAGTGACCCAGGACAGGGGAACACCGGGGAGCTGTTTTTT.

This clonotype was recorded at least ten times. The CDR3 region has the DNA TGTGCCAGCAGCCCGGGAGAAGGCTACAATGAGCAGTTCTTC. It yields the protein CASSPGEGYNEQFF. This rearrangement joins TRBV9 to TRBJ2-1, with D perhaps TRBD2 (6 bases). CDR1 is SGDLS and CDR2 is YYNGEE in the germline V gene. This CDR3 region has 14 residues. Trimming left V 4 bases short and J 3 bases short, with 11 bases between.

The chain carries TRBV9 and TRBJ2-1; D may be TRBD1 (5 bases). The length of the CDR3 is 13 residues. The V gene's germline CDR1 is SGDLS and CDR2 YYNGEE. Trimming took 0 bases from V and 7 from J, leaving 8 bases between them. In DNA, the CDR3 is TGTGCCAGCAGCGTAGAGCAGGGAAATGAGCAGTTCTTC. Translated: CASSVEQGNEQFF.

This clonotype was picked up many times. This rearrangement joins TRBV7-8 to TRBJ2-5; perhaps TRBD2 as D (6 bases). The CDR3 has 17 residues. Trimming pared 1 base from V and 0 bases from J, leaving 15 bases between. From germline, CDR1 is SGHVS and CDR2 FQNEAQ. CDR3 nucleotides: TGTGCCAGCAGCTTAGAGGGTGGGAGGCTCTACCAAGAGACCCAGTACTTC. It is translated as CASSLEGGRLYQETQYF. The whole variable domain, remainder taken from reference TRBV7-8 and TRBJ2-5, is GAGVSQSPRYKVAKRGQDVALRCDPISGHVSLFWYQQALGQGPEFLTYFQNEAQLDKSGLPSDRFFAERPEGSVSTLKIQRTQQEDSAVYLCASSLEGGRLYQETQYFGPGTRLLVL.

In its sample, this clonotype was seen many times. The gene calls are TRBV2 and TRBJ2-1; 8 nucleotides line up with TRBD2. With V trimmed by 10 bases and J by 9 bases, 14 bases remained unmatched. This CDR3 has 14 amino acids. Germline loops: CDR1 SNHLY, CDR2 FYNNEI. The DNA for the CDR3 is TGTGCCATCCACCGGGAGGGCCGAAATGTTGAGCAGTTCTTC. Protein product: CAIHREGRNVEQFF.

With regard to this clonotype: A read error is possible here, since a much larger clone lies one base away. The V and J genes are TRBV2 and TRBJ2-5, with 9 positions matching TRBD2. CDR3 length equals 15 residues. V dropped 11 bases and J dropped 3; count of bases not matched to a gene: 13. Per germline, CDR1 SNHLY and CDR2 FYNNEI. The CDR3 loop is CAGSRRASGKETQYF. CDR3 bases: TGTGCCGGCTCCCGGAGGGCTAGCGGGAAAGAGACCCAGTACTTC.

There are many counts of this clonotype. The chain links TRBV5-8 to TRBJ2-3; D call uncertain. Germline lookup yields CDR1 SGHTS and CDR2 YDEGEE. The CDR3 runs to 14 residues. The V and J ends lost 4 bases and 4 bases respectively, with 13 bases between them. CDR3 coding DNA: TGTGCCAGCAGCCCGACTGAGCGTTCAGATACGCAGTATTTT. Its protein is CASSPTERSDTQYF.

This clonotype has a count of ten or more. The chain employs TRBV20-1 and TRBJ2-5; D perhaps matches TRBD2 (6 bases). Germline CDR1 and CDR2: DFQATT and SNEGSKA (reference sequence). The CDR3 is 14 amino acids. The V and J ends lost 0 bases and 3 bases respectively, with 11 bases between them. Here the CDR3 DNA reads TGCAGTGCTAGAGATCCGGGGGTTAAAGAGACCCAGTACTTC. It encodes CSARDPGVKETQYF.

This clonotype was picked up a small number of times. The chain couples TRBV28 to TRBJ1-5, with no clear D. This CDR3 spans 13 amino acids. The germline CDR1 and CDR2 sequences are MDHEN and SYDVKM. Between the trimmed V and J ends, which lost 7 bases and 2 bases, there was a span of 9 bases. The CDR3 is CASTLLGNQPQHF. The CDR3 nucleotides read TGTGCCAGCACCCTCCTTGGCAATCAGCCCCAGCATTTT.

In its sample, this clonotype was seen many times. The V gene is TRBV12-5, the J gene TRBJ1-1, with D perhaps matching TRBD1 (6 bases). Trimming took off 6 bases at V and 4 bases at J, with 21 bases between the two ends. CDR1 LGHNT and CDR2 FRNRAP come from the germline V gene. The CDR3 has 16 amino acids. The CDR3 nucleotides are TGTGCTAGTGGGGCAAGAAGGGGGGCAGGTGGCACTGAAGCTTTCTTT. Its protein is CASGARRGAGGTEAFF.

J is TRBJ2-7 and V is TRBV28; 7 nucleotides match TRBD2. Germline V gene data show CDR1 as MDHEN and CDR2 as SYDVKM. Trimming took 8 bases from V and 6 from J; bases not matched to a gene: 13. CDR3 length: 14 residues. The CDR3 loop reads CASLGGGPVGEQYF. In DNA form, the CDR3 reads TGTGCCAGCCTCGGGGGAGGGCCGGTCGGCGAGCAGTACTTC.

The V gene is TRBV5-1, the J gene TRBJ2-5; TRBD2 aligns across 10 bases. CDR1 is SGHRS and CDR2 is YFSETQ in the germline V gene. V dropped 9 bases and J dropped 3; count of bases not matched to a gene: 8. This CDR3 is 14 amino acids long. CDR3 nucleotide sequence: TGCGCCACCCAGGGGCTAGCGGGAGAAGAGACCCAGTACTTC. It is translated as CATQGLAGEETQYF.

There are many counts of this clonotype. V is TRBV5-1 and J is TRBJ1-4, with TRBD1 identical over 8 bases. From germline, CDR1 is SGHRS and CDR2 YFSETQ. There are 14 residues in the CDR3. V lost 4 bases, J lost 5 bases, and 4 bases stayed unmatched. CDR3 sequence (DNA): TGCGCCAGCAGCGTGGGACAGGAGAATGAAAAACTGTTTTTT. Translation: CASSVGQENEKLFF.

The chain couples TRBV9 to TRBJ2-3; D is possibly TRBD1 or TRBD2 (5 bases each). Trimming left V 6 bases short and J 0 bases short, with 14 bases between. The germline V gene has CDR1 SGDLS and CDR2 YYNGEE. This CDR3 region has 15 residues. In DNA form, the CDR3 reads TGTGCCAGCACCGAGGGGCGAACTAGCACAGATACGCAGTATTTT. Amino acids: CASTEGRTSTDTQYF.

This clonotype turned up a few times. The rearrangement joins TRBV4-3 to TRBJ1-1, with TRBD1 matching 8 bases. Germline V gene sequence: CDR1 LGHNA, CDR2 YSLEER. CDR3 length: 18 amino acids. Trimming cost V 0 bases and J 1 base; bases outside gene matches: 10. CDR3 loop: CASSQDIETGARNTEAFF. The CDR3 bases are TGCGCCAGCAGCCAAGATATAGAGACAGGGGCAAGGAACACTGAAGCTTTCTTT.

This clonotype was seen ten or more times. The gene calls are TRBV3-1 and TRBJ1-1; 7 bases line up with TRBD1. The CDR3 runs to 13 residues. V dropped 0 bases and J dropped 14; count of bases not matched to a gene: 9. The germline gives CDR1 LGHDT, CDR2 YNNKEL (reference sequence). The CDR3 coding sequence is TGTGCCAGCAGCCAAGAGGCACGACAGGGCAGCTTCTTT. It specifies CASSQEARQGSFF.

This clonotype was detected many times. DNA of the CDR3: TGTGCCAGCAGCTTAGGCCTTACGGAGACCCAGTACTTC. This sequence encodes CASSLGLTETQYF. The chain is built from TRBV7-3 and TRBJ2-5; D remains ambiguous. The CDR3 runs 13 residues. V lost 2 bases and J 5 bases, leaving 9 bases between the germline ends. CDR1 SGHTA and CDR2 FQGTGA come from the germline V gene. The whole variable domain, remainder taken from reference TRBV7-3 and TRBJ2-5, is GAGVSQTPSNKVTEKGKYVELRCDPISGHTALYWYRQSLGQGPEFLIYFQGTGAADDSGLPNDRFFAVRPEGSVSTLKIQRTERGDSAVYLCASSLGLTETQYFGPGTRLLVL.